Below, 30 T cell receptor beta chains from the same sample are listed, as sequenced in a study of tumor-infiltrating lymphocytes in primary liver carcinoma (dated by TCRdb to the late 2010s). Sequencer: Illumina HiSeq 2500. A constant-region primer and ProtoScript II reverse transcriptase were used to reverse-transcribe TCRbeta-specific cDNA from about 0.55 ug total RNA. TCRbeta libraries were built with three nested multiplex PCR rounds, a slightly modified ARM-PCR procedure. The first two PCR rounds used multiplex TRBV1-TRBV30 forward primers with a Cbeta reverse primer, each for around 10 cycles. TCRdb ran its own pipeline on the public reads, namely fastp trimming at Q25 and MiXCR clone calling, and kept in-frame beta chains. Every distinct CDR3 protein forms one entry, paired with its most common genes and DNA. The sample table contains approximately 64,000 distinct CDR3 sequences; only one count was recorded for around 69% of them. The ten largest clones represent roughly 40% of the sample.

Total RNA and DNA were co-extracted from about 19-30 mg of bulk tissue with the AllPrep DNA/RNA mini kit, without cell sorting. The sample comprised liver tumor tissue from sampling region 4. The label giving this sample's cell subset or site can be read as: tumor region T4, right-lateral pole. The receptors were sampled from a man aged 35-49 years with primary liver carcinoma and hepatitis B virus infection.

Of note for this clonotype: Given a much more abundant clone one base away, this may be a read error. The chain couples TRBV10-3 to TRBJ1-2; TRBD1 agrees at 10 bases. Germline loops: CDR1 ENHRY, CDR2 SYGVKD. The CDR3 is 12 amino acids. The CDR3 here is CGTGTGERRYTF. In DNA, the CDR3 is TGTGGCACCGGGACAGGGGAAAGGCGCTACACCTTC.

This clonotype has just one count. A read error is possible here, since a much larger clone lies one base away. DNA for the CDR3: TGTGCCAGCAGTTTAGCGGGTTCCTACGAGCAGTACTTC. Translating gives CASSLAGSYEQYF. The V and J genes are TRBV6-1 and TRBJ2-7, with 7 bases that match TRBD2. Germline V lookup: CDR1 MNHNS, CDR2 SASEGT. V gave up 5 bases and J gave up 1 base; unmatched junction bases: 2. The CDR3 is 13 residues long.

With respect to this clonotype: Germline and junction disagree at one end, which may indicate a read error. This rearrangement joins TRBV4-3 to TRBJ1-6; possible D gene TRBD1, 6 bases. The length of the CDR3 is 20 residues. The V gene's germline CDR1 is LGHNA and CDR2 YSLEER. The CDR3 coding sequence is TGCACCAGCAGCCAAGATCTCCAAGGGCAGGGGCCGTCCTATAATTCACCCCTCCACTTT. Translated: CTSSQDLQGQGPSYNSPLHF.

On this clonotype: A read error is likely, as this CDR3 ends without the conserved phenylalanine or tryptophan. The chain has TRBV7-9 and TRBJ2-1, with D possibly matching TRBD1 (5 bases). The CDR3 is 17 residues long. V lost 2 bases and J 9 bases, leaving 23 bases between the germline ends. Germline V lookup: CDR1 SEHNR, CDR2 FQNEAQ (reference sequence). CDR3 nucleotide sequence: TGTGCCAGCAGCTTACCATATCAGGGTCCTAAAACAACTGAGCAGTTCCTC. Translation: CASSLPYQGPKTTEQFL.

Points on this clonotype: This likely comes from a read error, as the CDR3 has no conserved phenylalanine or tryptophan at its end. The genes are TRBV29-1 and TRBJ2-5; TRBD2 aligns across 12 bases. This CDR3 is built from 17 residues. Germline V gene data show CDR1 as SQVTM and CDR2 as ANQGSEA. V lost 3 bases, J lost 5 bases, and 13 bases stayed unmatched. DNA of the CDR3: TGCAGCGTTGAGAAATTGGCTAGCGGGAGGGCCGGTGAGACCCAGTACCTC. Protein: CSVEKLASGRAGETQYL.

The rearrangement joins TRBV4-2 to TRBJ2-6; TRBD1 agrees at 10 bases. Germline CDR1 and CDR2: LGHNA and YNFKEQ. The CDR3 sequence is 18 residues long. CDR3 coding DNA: TGTGAGAGCAACCAAGAGACAGGGGGCATTACCGGGGCCAACGTCCTGACTTTC. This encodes CESNQETGGITGANVLTF.

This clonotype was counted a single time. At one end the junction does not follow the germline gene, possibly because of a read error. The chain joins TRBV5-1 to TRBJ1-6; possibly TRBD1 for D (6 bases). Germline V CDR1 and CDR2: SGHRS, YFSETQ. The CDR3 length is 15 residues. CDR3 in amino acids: CASSDTGTYNSPLHF. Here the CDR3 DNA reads TGCGCCAGCAGCGATACCGGGACATATAATTCACCCCTTCACTTT.

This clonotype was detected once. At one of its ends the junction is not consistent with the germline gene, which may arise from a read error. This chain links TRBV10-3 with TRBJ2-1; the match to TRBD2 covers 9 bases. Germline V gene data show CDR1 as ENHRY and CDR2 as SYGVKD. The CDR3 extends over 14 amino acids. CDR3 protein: CAISLAGVNNGQFF. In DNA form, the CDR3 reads TGTGCCATCAGTTTAGCGGGAGTAAACAATGGGCAGTTCTTC.

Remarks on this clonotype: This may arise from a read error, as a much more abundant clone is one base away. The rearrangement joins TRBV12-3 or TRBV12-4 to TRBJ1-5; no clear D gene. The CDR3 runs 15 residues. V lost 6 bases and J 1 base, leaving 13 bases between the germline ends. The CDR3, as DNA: TGTGCCAGCAGAGAAGGGCTCGGGAGCAATCAGCCCCAGCATTTT. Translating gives CASREGLGSNQPQHF.

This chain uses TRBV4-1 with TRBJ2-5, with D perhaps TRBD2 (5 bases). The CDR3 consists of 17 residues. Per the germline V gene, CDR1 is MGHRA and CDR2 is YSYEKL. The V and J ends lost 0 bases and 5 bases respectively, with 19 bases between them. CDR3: CASSQDNSVRALETQYF. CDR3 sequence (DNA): TGCGCCAGCAGCCAAGATAATAGCGTGAGGGCCCTTGAGACCCAGTACTTC.

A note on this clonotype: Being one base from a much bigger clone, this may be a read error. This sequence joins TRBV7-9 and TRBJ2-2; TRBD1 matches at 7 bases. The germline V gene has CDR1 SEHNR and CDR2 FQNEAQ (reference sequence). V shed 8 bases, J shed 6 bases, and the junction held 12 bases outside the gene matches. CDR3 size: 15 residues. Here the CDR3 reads CASGLGQRVSGELFF. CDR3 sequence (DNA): TGTGCCAGCGGCCTGGGACAGCGTGTGTCCGGGGAGCTGTTTTTT.

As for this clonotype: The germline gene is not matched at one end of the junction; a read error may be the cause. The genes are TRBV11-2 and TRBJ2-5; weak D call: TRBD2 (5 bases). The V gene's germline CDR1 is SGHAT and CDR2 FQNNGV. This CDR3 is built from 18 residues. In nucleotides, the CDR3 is TGTGCCAGCTGCTTAGCGAGGCTAGCCCCGGGAAAAAAAGAGACCCACTACTTC. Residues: CASCLARLAPGKKETHYF.

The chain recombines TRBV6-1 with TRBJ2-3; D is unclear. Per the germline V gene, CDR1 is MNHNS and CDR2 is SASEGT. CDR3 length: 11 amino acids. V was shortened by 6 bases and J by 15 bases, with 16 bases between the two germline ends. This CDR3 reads CASSHTDTYYF. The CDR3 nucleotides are TGTGCCAGCAGCCACACAGATACGTACTATTTT.

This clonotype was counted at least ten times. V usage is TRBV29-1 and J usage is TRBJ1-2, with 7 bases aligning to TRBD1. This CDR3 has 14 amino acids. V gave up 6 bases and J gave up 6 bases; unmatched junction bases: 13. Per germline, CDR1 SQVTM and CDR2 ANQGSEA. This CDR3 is CSVLPDRDMNGYTF. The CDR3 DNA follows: TGCAGCGTCCTCCCTGACAGGGACATGAATGGCTACACCTTC.

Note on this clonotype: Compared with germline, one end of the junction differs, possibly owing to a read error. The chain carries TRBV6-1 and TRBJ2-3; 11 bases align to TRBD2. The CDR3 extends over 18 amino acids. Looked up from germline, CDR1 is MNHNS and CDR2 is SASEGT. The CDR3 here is CSSSHYSPGLAVTDTQYF. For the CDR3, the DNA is TGTTCCAGCAGCCACTACTCTCCGGGACTAGCGGTCACAGATACGCAGTATTTT.

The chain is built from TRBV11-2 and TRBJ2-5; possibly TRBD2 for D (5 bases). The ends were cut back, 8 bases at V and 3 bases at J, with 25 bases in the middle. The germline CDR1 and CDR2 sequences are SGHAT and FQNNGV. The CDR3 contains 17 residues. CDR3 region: CASLARLALGKKETQYF. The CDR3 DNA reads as TGTGCCAGCTTAGCGAGGCTAGCCCTGGGAAAAAAAGAGACCCAGTACTTC.

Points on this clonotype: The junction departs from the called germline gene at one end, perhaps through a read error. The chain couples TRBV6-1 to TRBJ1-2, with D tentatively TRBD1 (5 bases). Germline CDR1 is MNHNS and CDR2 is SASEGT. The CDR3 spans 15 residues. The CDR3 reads CAGSLTETTNYDYTF. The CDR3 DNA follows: TGTGCCGGCAGCTTGACAGAGACAACTAACTATGACTACACCTTC.

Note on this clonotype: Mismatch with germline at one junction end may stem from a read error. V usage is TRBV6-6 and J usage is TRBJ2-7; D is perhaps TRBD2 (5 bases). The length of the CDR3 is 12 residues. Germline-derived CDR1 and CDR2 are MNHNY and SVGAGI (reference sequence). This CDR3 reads CASEGSTYGQYF. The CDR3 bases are TGTGCCAGTGAGGGATCCACTTACGGGCAGTACTTC.

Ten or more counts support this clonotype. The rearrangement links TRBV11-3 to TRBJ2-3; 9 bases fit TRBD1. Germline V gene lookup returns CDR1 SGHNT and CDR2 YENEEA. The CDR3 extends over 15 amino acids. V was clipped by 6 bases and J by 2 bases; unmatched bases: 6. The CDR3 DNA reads TGTGCCAGCAGTCCCGGGACAGGGTTCACAGATACGCAGTATTTT. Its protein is CASSPGTGFTDTQYF.

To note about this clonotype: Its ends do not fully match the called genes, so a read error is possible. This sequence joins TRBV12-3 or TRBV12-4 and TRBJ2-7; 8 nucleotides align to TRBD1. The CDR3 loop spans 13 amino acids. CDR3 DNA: TGTGCCAGCAATGACAGGGGAGACTACGAGAAGTACTTC. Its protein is CASNDRGDYEKYF.

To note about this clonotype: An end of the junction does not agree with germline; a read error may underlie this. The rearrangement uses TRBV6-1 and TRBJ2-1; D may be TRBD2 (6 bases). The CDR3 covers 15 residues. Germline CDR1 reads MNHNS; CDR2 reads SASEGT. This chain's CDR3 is CASSGGTANYNKQLF. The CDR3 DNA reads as TGTGCCAGCAGCGGCGGGACTGCTAACTACAATAAGCAGCTCTTC.

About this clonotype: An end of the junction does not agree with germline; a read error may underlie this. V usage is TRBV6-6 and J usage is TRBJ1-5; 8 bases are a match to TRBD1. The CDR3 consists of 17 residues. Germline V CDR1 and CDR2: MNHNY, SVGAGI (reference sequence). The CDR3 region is CASSWVQGADSNQPKHF. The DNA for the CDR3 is TGTGCCAGCAGTTGGGTTCAGGGGGCGGATAGCAATCAGCCCAAGCATTTT.

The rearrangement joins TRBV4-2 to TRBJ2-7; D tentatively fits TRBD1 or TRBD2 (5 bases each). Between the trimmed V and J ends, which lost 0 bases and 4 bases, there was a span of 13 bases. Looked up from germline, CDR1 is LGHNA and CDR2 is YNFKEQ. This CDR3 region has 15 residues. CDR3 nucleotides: TGTGCCAGCAGCCAAGATGAGGGGAGCGGATACGAGCAGTACTTC. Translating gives CASSQDEGSGYEQYF.

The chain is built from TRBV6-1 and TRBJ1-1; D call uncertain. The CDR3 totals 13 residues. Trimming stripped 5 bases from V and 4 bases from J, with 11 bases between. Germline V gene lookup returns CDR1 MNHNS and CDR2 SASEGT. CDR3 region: CASSQSIGTEAFF. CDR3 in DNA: TGTGCCAGCAGTCAGAGTATAGGCACTGAAGCTTTCTTT.

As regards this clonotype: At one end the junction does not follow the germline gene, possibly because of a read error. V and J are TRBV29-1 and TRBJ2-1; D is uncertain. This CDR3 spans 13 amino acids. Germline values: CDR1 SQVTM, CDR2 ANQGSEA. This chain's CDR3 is CSFAMVGPSERFF. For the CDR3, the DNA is TGCAGCTTTGCCATGGTAGGCCCGAGTGAGCGGTTCTTC.

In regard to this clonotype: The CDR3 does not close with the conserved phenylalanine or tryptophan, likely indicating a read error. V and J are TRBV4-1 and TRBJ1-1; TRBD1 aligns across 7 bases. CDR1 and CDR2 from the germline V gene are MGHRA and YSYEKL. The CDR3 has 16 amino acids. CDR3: CTSSQKGGVQWTEAFS. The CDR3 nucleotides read TGCACCAGCAGCCAAAAAGGGGGCGTACAGTGGACTGAAGCTTTCTCT.

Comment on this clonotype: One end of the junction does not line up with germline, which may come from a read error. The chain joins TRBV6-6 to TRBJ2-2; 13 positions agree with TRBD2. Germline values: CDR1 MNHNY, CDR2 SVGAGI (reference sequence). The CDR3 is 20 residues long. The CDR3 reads CASSSLAGLAGPTNIGELFF. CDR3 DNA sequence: TGTGCCAGCAGTTCGCTCGCGGGACTAGCGGGGCCAACGAACATCGGGGAGCTGTTTTTT.

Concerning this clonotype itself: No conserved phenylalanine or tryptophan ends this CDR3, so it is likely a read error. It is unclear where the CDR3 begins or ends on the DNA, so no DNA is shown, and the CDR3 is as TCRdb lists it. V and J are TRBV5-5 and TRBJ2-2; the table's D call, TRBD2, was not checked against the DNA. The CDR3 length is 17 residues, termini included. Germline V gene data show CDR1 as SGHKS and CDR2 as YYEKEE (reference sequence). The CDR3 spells CASVVKPGLAGTGELFL.

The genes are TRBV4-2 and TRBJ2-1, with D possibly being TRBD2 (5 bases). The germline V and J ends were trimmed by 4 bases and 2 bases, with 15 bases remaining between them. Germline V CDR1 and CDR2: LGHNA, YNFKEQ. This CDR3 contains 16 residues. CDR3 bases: TGTGCCAGCAGCCGAGAGGCGGGCTGGGCCTACAATGAGCAGTTCTTC. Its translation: CASSREAGWAYNEQFF.

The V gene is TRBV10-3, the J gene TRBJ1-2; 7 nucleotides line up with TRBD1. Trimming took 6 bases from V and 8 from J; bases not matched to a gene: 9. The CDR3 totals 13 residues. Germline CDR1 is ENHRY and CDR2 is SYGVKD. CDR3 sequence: CAISDRQGGGYTF. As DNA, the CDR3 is TGTGCCATCAGCGATAGACAGGGTGGGGGCTACACCTTC.